This is a list of T cell receptor beta chains from one sample in a study of blood T cell repertoires in COVID-19. The data were produced by immunoSEQ multiplex PCR, yet TCRdb's version contains in-frame clones alone and is incomplete. The sample includes 300,000 to 400,000 clones, about 87% of them seen just once. The sample was peripheral blood. The receptors come from a human donor in a cohort sampled during active COVID-19. Both conserved end residues are part of each CDR3. Each record gives: J gene, V gene, clone size, D gene, CDR3 DNA, CDR3 protein. The D gene is left open where the match is weak. Rows give clone size only sometimes, using once, few, many, or a class for an expanded clone.

j_gene: TRBJ2-3
v_gene: TRBV30
abundance: few
d_gene: -
CDR3nt: TGTGCCTGGAGTGGAGGGGGTGATGCAGGTACGCAGTATTTT
CDR3aa: CAWSGGGDAGTQYF

j_gene: TRBJ1-5
v_gene: TRBV19
abundance: -
d_gene: TRBD1
CDR3nt: TGTGCCAGTAGTATCGACAGGGAGTCGCAGCCCCAGCATTTT
CDR3aa: CASSIDRESQPQHF

j_gene: TRBJ1-4
v_gene: TRBV18
abundance: -
d_gene: -
CDR3nt: TGTGCCAGCTCACCAGGGGGCCAGAGATCCCGTAATGAAAAACTGTTTTTT
CDR3aa: CASSPGGQRSRNEKLFF

j_gene: TRBJ2-3
v_gene: TRBV11-2
abundance: once
d_gene: -
CDR3nt: TGTGCCAGCAGCCAAGGGGGGGTCCGCACAGATACGCAGTATTTT
CDR3aa: CASSQGGVRTDTQYF

j_gene: TRBJ2-1
v_gene: TRBV2
abundance: -
d_gene: TRBD2
CDR3nt: TGTGCCAGCAGTCGGGGGACTAGCGGATACAATGAGCAGTTCTTC
CDR3aa: CASSRGTSGYNEQFF

j_gene: TRBJ1-3
v_gene: TRBV6-5
abundance: -
d_gene: TRBD1
CDR3nt: TGTGCCAGCGGTTCAGGGGGCTCGTGGGGAAACACCATATATTTT
CDR3aa: CASGSGGSWGNTIYF

j_gene: TRBJ1-1
v_gene: TRBV3-1/TRBV3-2
abundance: -
d_gene: -
CDR3nt: TGTGCCAGCAGCCCGAACGGACAGAAAAACACTGAAGCTTTCTTT
CDR3aa: CASSPNGQKNTEAFF

j_gene: TRBJ1-6
v_gene: TRBV2
abundance: -
d_gene: TRBD1
CDR3nt: TGTGCCAGCAGTCTACAGGGGTCGGATTCACCCCTCCACTTT
CDR3aa: CASSLQGSDSPLHF

j_gene: TRBJ2-2
v_gene: TRBV10-2
abundance: -
d_gene: TRBD2
CDR3nt: TGCGCCAGCACAAGGGAAGGGGCTAGCGGATTTGGAACCGGGGAGCTGTTTTTT
CDR3aa: CASTREGASGFGTGELFF

j_gene: TRBJ2-5
v_gene: TRBV7-9
abundance: -
d_gene: TRBD1
CDR3nt: TGTGCCAGCACCCCCACGACAGGGGAAGAGACCCAGTACTTC
CDR3aa: CASTPTTGEETQYF

j_gene: TRBJ1-6
v_gene: TRBV9
abundance: once
d_gene: -
CDR3nt: TGTGCCAGCAGCGTAGAACAGCATAATTCACCCCTCCACTTT
CDR3aa: CASSVEQHNSPLHF

j_gene: TRBJ2-5
v_gene: TRBV19
abundance: -
d_gene: TRBD1
CDR3nt: TGTGCCAGTAGTAGGGGCCTCGGGACAGGGGTTTTGAAGACCCAGTACTTC
CDR3aa: CASSRGLGTGVLKTQYF

j_gene: TRBJ2-7
v_gene: TRBV28
abundance: -
d_gene: -
CDR3nt: TGTGCCAGCACCTCCCTTAAAAGTGCGGCCGCCTACGAGCAGTACTTC
CDR3aa: CASTSLKSAAAYEQYF

j_gene: TRBJ1-3
v_gene: TRBV6-5
abundance: -
d_gene: -
CDR3nt: TGTGCCAGCGACCGGGACAAATTCTCTGGAAACACCATATATTTT
CDR3aa: CASDRDKFSGNTIYF

j_gene: TRBJ1-2
v_gene: TRBV9
abundance: -
d_gene: TRBD1
CDR3nt: TGTGCCAGCAGCCCGCGTCCCGGGACAGCAACGGACCCCTATGGCTACACCTTC
CDR3aa: CASSPRPGTATDPYGYTF

j_gene: TRBJ1-6
v_gene: TRBV12-3/TRBV12-4
abundance: -
d_gene: -
CDR3nt: TGTGCCAGCAGTTCCCGACAGTTTTCACCCCTCCACTTT
CDR3aa: CASSSRQFSPLHF

j_gene: TRBJ2-7
v_gene: TRBV5-1
abundance: -
d_gene: TRBD1
CDR3nt: TGCGCCAGCAGTACCGGGACAGGGGACTACGAGCAGTACTTC
CDR3aa: CASSTGTGDYEQYF

j_gene: TRBJ2-7
v_gene: TRBV19
abundance: -
d_gene: -
CDR3nt: TGTGCCAGTAGTTCGGGGGGCGGGTACGAGCAGTACTTC
CDR3aa: CASSSGGGYEQYF

j_gene: TRBJ2-7
v_gene: TRBV7-6
abundance: -
d_gene: TRBD2
CDR3nt: TGTGCCAGCAGCCGAACCCCCACTAGCGGGAGTTCCTACGAGCAGTACTTC
CDR3aa: CASSRTPTSGSSYEQYF

j_gene: TRBJ1-2
v_gene: TRBV6-6
abundance: -
d_gene: -
CDR3nt: TGTGCCAGCAGTTACCAGCCAGGGTCGCCCTATGGCTACACCTTC
CDR3aa: CASSYQPGSPYGYTF

j_gene: TRBJ2-5
v_gene: TRBV5-1
abundance: -
d_gene: TRBD2
CDR3nt: TGCGCCAGCAGCTCCTCAGCGGGAGGGTACCAAGAGACCCAGTACTTC
CDR3aa: CASSSSAGGYQETQYF

j_gene: TRBJ2-7
v_gene: TRBV7-9
abundance: -
d_gene: TRBD1
CDR3nt: TGTGCCAGCAGCTCAGGGGGACCCTACGAGCAGTACTTC
CDR3aa: CASSSGGPYEQYF

j_gene: TRBJ2-7
v_gene: TRBV5-1
abundance: -
d_gene: TRBD1
CDR3nt: TGCGCCAGCAGCTTTACGGGACGAGGGACAGGGGGTTACGAGCAGTACTTC
CDR3aa: CASSFTGRGTGGYEQYF

j_gene: TRBJ2-5
v_gene: TRBV5-5
abundance: -
d_gene: TRBD2
CDR3nt: TGTGCCAGCAGCCCGTCTGGGACTAGGGAAGAGACCCAGTACTTC
CDR3aa: CASSPSGTREETQYF

j_gene: TRBJ2-5
v_gene: TRBV5-4
abundance: -
d_gene: -
CDR3nt: TGTGCCAGCAGCTTGGCTCCGCAAGAGACCCAGTACTTC
CDR3aa: CASSLAPQETQYF

j_gene: TRBJ2-1
v_gene: TRBV7-3
abundance: -
d_gene: TRBD2
CDR3nt: TGTGCCAGCTCTAGCGGGAGTGGGAATGAGCAGTTCTTC
CDR3aa: CASSSGSGNEQFF

j_gene: TRBJ1-6
v_gene: TRBV6-2/TRBV6-3
abundance: -
d_gene: -
CDR3nt: TGTGCCAGCAGTTACGGGGGCGCGGATTCACCCCTCCACTTT
CDR3aa: CASSYGGADSPLHF

j_gene: TRBJ2-1
v_gene: TRBV19
abundance: -
d_gene: TRBD2
CDR3nt: TGTGCCAGTAGTATAGATCTAGCGGGAGCCTACAATGAGCAGTTCTTC
CDR3aa: CASSIDLAGAYNEQFF

j_gene: TRBJ2-2
v_gene: TRBV5-1
abundance: -
d_gene: TRBD1
CDR3nt: TGCGCCAGCAGCCTGGGACAGGTCAGCGGGGAGCTGTTTTTT
CDR3aa: CASSLGQVSGELFF

j_gene: TRBJ2-1
v_gene: TRBV14
abundance: once
d_gene: -
CDR3nt: TGTGCCAGCAGCCAAGTTAGTAATGAGCAGTTCTTC
CDR3aa: CASSQVSNEQFF

j_gene: TRBJ1-1
v_gene: TRBV6-5
abundance: -
d_gene: -
CDR3nt: TGTGCCAGCAGTTACTCCCCGGGGTTGAGCACTGAAGCTTTCTTT
CDR3aa: CASSYSPGLSTEAFF

j_gene: TRBJ1-4
v_gene: TRBV7-9
abundance: -
d_gene: TRBD1
CDR3nt: TGTGCCAGCAGCCAGCGGACAGGGGGGGCAACTAATGAAAAACTGTTTTTT
CDR3aa: CASSQRTGGATNEKLFF

j_gene: TRBJ1-4
v_gene: TRBV7-9
abundance: -
d_gene: TRBD1
CDR3nt: TGTGCCAGCAGGTACCCCGGGACAGGGAATGAAAAACTGTTTTTT
CDR3aa: CASRYPGTGNEKLFF

j_gene: TRBJ1-1
v_gene: TRBV9
abundance: -
d_gene: -
CDR3nt: TGTGCCAGCAGCCCCCAGGTGTCTGAAGCTTTCTTT
CDR3aa: CASSPQVSEAFF

j_gene: TRBJ2-1
v_gene: TRBV9
abundance: -
d_gene: -
CDR3nt: TGTGCCAGCAGCTCAACTACTATCTCCTACAATGAGCAGTTCTTC
CDR3aa: CASSSTTISYNEQFF

j_gene: TRBJ1-2
v_gene: TRBV7-7
abundance: -
d_gene: -
CDR3nt: TGTGCTAGCAGCTCCTACGACGGGGGAGACTATGGCTACACCTTC
CDR3aa: CASSSYDGGDYGYTF

j_gene: TRBJ2-3
v_gene: TRBV7-3
abundance: -
d_gene: -
CDR3nt: TGTGCCAGCTCGGCCTCCCGGGCAGATACGCAGTATTTT
CDR3aa: CASSASRADTQYF

j_gene: TRBJ2-1
v_gene: TRBV30
abundance: -
d_gene: -
CDR3nt: TGTGCCTGGAGTTTGGACTATACCCAACCGTTCTTC
CDR3aa: CAWSLDYTQPFF

j_gene: TRBJ1-1
v_gene: TRBV18
abundance: -
d_gene: -
CDR3nt: TGTGCCAGCTCACCAACCCCGGGGAACACTGAAGCTTTCTTT
CDR3aa: CASSPTPGNTEAFF

j_gene: TRBJ2-1
v_gene: TRBV18
abundance: -
d_gene: -
CDR3nt: TGTGCCAGCTCACCAGTCATCCAGATTAACAATGAGCAGTTCTTC
CDR3aa: CASSPVIQINNEQFF

j_gene: TRBJ2-1
v_gene: TRBV29-1
abundance: -
d_gene: TRBD1
CDR3nt: TGCAGCGGCAGACAGGGGGCGGGTGAGCAGTTCTTC
CDR3aa: CSGRQGAGEQFF

j_gene: TRBJ2-1
v_gene: TRBV30
abundance: once
d_gene: -
CDR3nt: TGTGCCTGGAGTGTACTCTTCGATTCCTCCTACAATGAGCAGTTCTTC
CDR3aa: CAWSVLFDSSYNEQFF

j_gene: TRBJ1-1
v_gene: TRBV29-1
abundance: -
d_gene: TRBD1
CDR3nt: TGCAGCGTTGACAGGGGGCACATGAACACTGAAGCTTTCTTT
CDR3aa: CSVDRGHMNTEAFF

j_gene: TRBJ2-7
v_gene: TRBV5-1
abundance: many
d_gene: -
CDR3nt: TGCGCCAGCAGCTTGGGTTTAGAGGCATACGAGCAGTACTTC
CDR3aa: CASSLGLEAYEQYF

j_gene: TRBJ1-5
v_gene: TRBV28
abundance: -
d_gene: TRBD1
CDR3nt: TGTGCCAGCAGCTCCCGGACAGGGGGCAATCAGCCCCAGCATTTT
CDR3aa: CASSSRTGGNQPQHF

j_gene: TRBJ1-4
v_gene: TRBV5-6
abundance: -
d_gene: TRBD1
CDR3nt: TGTGCCAGCAGCTTGTACCGGACAGGGAATGAAAAACTGTTTTTT
CDR3aa: CASSLYRTGNEKLFF

j_gene: TRBJ1-1
v_gene: TRBV18
abundance: -
d_gene: TRBD1
CDR3nt: TGTGCCAGCTCACCCAGGGACAGCGAAGCTTTCTTT
CDR3aa: CASSPRDSEAFF

j_gene: TRBJ1-4
v_gene: TRBV30
abundance: -
d_gene: -
CDR3nt: TGTGCCTGGTGTACAGGTGGGATGGCTTTCAATGAAAAACTGTTTTTT
CDR3aa: CAWCTGGMAFNEKLFF

j_gene: TRBJ2-1
v_gene: TRBV11-2
abundance: -
d_gene: TRBD1
CDR3nt: TGTGCCAGCAGCCCCCGACAGGGAGCCTACAATGAGCAGTTCTTC
CDR3aa: CASSPRQGAYNEQFF

j_gene: TRBJ2-1
v_gene: TRBV18
abundance: -
d_gene: TRBD2
CDR3nt: TGTGCCAGCTCACCAAGCCCTTCCCTAGCGGGGGGTTACAATGAGCAGTTCTTC
CDR3aa: CASSPSPSLAGGYNEQFF

j_gene: TRBJ1-6
v_gene: TRBV7-9
abundance: -
d_gene: -
CDR3nt: TGTGCCAGCAGTTTCAACCAGGCAAATTCACCCCTCCACTTT
CDR3aa: CASSFNQANSPLHF

j_gene: TRBJ1-5
v_gene: TRBV18
abundance: once
d_gene: -
CDR3nt: TGTGCCAGCTCACTTACCACGGTGGATCAGCCCCAGCATTTT
CDR3aa: CASSLTTVDQPQHF

j_gene: TRBJ2-5
v_gene: TRBV5-4
abundance: -
d_gene: TRBD1
CDR3nt: TGTGCCAGCAGCCACCGGGACAGTTGGGAGACCCAGTACTTC
CDR3aa: CASSHRDSWETQYF

j_gene: TRBJ2-1
v_gene: TRBV12-3/TRBV12-4
abundance: once
d_gene: -
CDR3nt: TGTGCCAGCAGTTCCGGTCGGGAGCAGTTCTTC
CDR3aa: CASSSGREQFF